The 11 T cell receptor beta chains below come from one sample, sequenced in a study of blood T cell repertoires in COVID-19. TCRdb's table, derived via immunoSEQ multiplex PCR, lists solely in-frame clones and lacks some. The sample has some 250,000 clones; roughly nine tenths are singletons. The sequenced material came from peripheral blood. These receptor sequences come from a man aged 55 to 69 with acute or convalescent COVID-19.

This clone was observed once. The DNA of the CDR3 is TGTGCCAGCAGTTTCTCCCGATTCAGGGAAAACACCATATATTTT. Translated, it gives CASSFSRFRENTIYF. V gene TRBV6-5 combines with J gene TRBJ1-3; D might be TRBD1 (5 bases). The V gene's germline CDR1 is MNHEY and CDR2 SVGAGI. This CDR3 contains 15 residues. The germline V and J ends were trimmed by 4 bases and 6 bases, with 16 bases remaining between them.

CDR3: CASSLDPGQGSDEQYF. The CDR3 nucleotides are TGTGCCAGCAGCTTAGATCCGGGACAGGGGTCTGACGAGCAGTACTTC. The chain links TRBV11-2 to TRBJ2-7; 10 nucleotides line up with TRBD1. The CDR3 sequence is 16 residues long. The junction had 7 bases not matched to a gene; V was cut back by 0 bases and J by 5 bases. The germline V gene has CDR1 SGHAT and CDR2 FQNNGV. The variable domain in full, with the rest retrieved from reference TRBV11-2 and TRBJ2-7, is EAGVAQSPRYKIIEKRQSVAFWCNPISGHATLYWYQQILGQGPKLLIQFQNNGVVDDSQLPKDRFSAERLKGVDSTLKIQPAKLEDSAVYLCASSLDPGQGSDEQYFGPGTRLTVT.

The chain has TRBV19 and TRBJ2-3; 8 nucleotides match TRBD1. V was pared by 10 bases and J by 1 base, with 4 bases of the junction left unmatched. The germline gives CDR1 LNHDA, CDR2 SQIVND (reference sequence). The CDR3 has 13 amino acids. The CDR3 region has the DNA TGTGCCACCGTGGACAGGGGCACAGATACGCAGTATTTT. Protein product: CATVDRGTDTQYF.

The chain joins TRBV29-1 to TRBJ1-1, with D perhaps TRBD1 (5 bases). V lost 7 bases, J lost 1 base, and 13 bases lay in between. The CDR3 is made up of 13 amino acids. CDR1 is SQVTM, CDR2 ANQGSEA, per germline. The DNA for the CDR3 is TGCAGCGCCCGCCCGACAGCGAACACTGAAGCTTTCTTT. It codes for CSARPTANTEAFF.

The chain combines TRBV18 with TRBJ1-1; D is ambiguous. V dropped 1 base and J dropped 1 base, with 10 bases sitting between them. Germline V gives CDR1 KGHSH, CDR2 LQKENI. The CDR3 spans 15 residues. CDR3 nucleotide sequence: TGTGCCAGCTCACCACGGAGGGAAACGAACACTGAAGCTTTCTTT. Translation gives CASSPRRETNTEAFF.

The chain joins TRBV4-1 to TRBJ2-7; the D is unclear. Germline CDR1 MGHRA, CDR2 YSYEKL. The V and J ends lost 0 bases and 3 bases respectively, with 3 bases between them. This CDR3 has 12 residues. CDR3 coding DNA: TGCGCCAGCAGCCAAGACGGCTACGAGCAGTACTTC. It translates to CASSQDGYEQYF.

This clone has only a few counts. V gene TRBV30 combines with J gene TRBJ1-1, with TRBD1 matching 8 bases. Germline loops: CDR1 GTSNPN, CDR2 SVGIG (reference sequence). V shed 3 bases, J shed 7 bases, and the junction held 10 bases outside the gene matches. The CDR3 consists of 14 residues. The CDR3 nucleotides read TGTGCCTGGAGCAGGGGGCGCGAGTTCAATGAAGCTTTCTTT. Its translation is CAWSRGREFNEAFF.

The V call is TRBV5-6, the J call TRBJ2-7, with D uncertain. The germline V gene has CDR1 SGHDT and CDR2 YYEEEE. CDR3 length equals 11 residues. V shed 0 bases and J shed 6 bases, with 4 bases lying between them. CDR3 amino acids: CASSLGLEQYF. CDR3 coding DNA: TGTGCCAGCAGCTTGGGGCTCGAGCAGTACTTC.

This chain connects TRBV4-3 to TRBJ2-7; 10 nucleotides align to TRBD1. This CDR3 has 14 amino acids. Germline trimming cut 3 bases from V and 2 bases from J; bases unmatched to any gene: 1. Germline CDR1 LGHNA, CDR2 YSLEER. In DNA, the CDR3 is TGCGCCAGCAGCCAGACAGGGGGCCCCTACGAGCAGTACTTC. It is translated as CASSQTGGPYEQYF.

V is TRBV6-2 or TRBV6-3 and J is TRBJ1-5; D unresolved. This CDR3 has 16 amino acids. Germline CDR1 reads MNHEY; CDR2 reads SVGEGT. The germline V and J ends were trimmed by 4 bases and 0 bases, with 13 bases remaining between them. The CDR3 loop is CASSWATLYSNQPQHF. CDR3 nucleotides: TGTGCCAGCAGTTGGGCCACTCTATATAGCAATCAGCCCCAGCATTTT.

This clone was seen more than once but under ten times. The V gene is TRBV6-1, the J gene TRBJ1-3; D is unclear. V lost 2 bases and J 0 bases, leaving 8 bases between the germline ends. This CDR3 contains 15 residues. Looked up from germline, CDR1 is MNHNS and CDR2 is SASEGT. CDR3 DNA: TGTGCCAGCAGTGAACCTCTCCTCTCTGGAAACACCATATATTTT. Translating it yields CASSEPLLSGNTIYF.